The 27 T cell receptor beta chains presented below share a single source sample, sequenced in a study of shared clonotypes between healthy human individuals. Some clones are missing from TCRdb's copy, which holds only in-frame ones; the method was immunoSEQ multiplex PCR. There are around 2.5 million clones in the sample; over 85% occur only once, and about 0.34% lies in the top ten. The sample consisted of naive CD4+ T cells from PBMCs. The subset: CD45RA+ positively selected. The source of these receptors is a man aged 18 to 30 in good health. Some clones in this sample may be carry-over from other donors' samples.

The chain uses TRBV12-5 and TRBJ1-1; 7 nucleotides align to TRBD1. The ends lost 4 bases at V and 6 bases at J; junction bases unmatched: 8. CDR1 and CDR2 (germline): LGHNT, FRNRAP. This CDR3 has 14 residues. The CDR3 DNA follows: TGTGCTAGTGGTTACGGACAGGTACACGCTGAAGCTTTCTTT. It codes for CASGYGQVHAEAFF.

The chain combines TRBV5-5 with TRBJ1-1, with 9 bases aligning to TRBD1. The germline V gene encodes CDR1 SGHKS and CDR2 YYEKEE (reference sequence). CDR3 length: 15 residues. Trimming removed 0 bases from V and 4 bases from J; junction bases left unmatched: 4. The CDR3: CASSLARDRATEAFF. Here the CDR3 DNA reads TGTGCCAGCAGCTTGGCCCGGGACAGGGCCACTGAAGCTTTCTTT.

The rearrangement links TRBV2 to TRBJ1-5; D is ambiguous. The length of the CDR3 is 14 residues. Between the trimmed V and J ends, which lost 4 bases and 3 bases, there was a span of 10 bases. CDR1 SNHLY and CDR2 FYNNEI come from the germline V gene. CDR3 sequence: CASSVGRNNQPQHF. The CDR3 DNA reads TGTGCCAGCAGTGTGGGCAGAAACAATCAGCCCCAGCATTTT. Supplemented by reference TRBV2 and TRBJ1-5, the full variable domain reads EPEVTQTPSHQVTQMGQEVILRCVPISNHLYFYWYRQILGQKVEFLVSFYNNEISEKSEIFDDQFSVERPDGSNFTLKIRSTKLEDSAMYFCASSVGRNNQPQHFGDGTRLSIL.

The chain has TRBV7-9 and TRBJ2-3; D is unresolved. Trimming shortened V by 5 bases and J by 6 bases, and 15 bases separated the two germline ends. This CDR3 comprises 14 residues. Germline V gives CDR1 SEHNR, CDR2 FQNEAQ (reference sequence). The CDR3 nucleotides are TGTGCCAGCAGCCACAGCATGGCAACTGATACGCAGTATTTT. This translates into CASSHSMATDTQYF.

The rearrangement joins TRBV19 to TRBJ1-1; maybe TRBD1 (5 bases). V lost 4 bases and J 0 bases, leaving 9 bases between the germline ends. The CDR3 totals 14 residues. Per the germline V gene, CDR1 is LNHDA and CDR2 is SQIVND (reference sequence). The CDR3 DNA sequence: TGTGCCAGTAGTAGACCGACAGTGAACACTGAAGCTTTCTTT. It translates to CASSRPTVNTEAFF.

With regard to this clone: Other DNA sequences from this sample encode an identical CDR3 as well. The V and J genes are TRBV5-1 and TRBJ1-1, with 7 bases identical to TRBD1. Germline lookup yields CDR1 SGHRS and CDR2 YFSETQ. V dropped 2 bases and J dropped 4; count of bases not matched to a gene: 5. The CDR3 is 14 amino acids. CDR3 sequence (DNA): TGCGCCAGCAGCTTTGACAGGGCGGGCACTGAAGCTTTCTTT. It translates to CASSFDRAGTEAFF.

V usage is TRBV4-3 and J usage is TRBJ2-1; 8 bases fit TRBD1. Trimming removed 0 bases from V and 3 bases from J; junction bases left unmatched: 13. Germline lookup yields CDR1 LGHNA and CDR2 YSLEER. The CDR3 is 19 residues long. The CDR3 bases are TGCGCCAGCAGCCAAGATCCGACTACCTGGGACAGGAGCTACAATGAGCAGTTCTTC. Translating gives CASSQDPTTWDRSYNEQFF.

This rearrangement joins TRBV9 to TRBJ2-2; D is unresolved. Germline CDR1 is SGDLS and CDR2 is YYNGEE. V gave up 4 bases and J gave up 6 bases, with 10 bases separating them. This CDR3 has 13 amino acids. The CDR3 DNA is TGTGCCAGCAGCACCTACGACCCCGGGGAGCTGTTTTTT. It is translated as CASSTYDPGELFF.

The chain carries TRBV5-1 and TRBJ2-5, with a weak D call TRBD1 (5 bases). This CDR3 comprises 14 residues. Looked up from germline, CDR1 is SGHRS and CDR2 is YFSETQ. The V and J ends lost 5 bases and 0 bases respectively, with 11 bases between them. The CDR3 spells CASRGLGNQETQYF. For the CDR3, the DNA is TGCGCCAGCAGGGGGCTCGGTAACCAAGAGACCCAGTACTTC.

J is TRBJ2-5 and V is TRBV18; 12 positions agree with TRBD1. Trimming took 5 bases from V and 5 from J; bases not matched to a gene: 6. This CDR3 has 15 amino acids. Germline V gives CDR1 KGHSH, CDR2 LQKENI. The CDR3 sequence is CASSNRDRGLETQYF. DNA of the CDR3: TGTGCCAGCTCAAACCGGGACAGGGGGCTTGAGACCCAGTACTTC.

The genes are TRBV7-7 and TRBJ2-2; possibly TRBD1 for D (6 bases). Trimming stripped 2 bases from V and 2 bases from J, with 12 bases between. This CDR3 contains 16 residues. The germline V gene encodes CDR1 SSHAT and CDR2 FNYEAQ (reference sequence). Here the CDR3 reads CASSLFGGPNTGELFF. CDR3 sequence (DNA): TGTGCCAGCAGCTTATTTGGGGGCCCTAACACCGGGGAGCTGTTTTTT.

The chain uses TRBV6-1 and TRBJ2-5; 7 positions match TRBD1. The CDR3 is made up of 12 amino acids. Trimming took 5 bases from V and 4 from J; bases not matched to a gene: 1. Looked up from germline, CDR1 is MNHNS and CDR2 is SASEGT. The CDR3 nucleotides read TGTGCCAGCAGTCAGGGGGTAGAGACCCAGTACTTC. It yields the protein CASSQGVETQYF.

V and J are TRBV19 and TRBJ2-7; D is perhaps TRBD1 (6 bases). This CDR3 contains 15 residues. CDR1 is LNHDA and CDR2 is SQIVND in the germline V gene (reference sequence). The V end lost 5 bases, the J end lost 0 bases, and 14 bases lay between the germline ends. CDR3 residues: CASSLQQGISYEQYF. The DNA for the CDR3 is TGTGCCAGTAGTCTACAACAGGGTATCTCCTACGAGCAGTACTTC.

The rearrangement joins TRBV29-1 to TRBJ2-1; 8 nucleotides align to TRBD2. The V and J ends lost 2 bases and 0 bases, in that order; junction bases with no gene match: 6. Germline assignment: CDR1 SQVTM and CDR2 ANQGSEA. CDR3 size: 16 residues. This chain's CDR3 is CSVELKAGGSYNEQFF. CDR3 bases: TGCAGCGTTGAATTGAAGGCGGGAGGCTCCTACAATGAGCAGTTCTTC.

The chain recombines TRBV18 with TRBJ1-4; D remains unclear. Germline lookup yields CDR1 KGHSH and CDR2 LQKENI. With 4 bases removed from V and 3 bases from J, the gap between germline ends came to 12 bases. This CDR3 is 15 amino acids long. CDR3 sequence reads: CASSRGKAANEKLFF. The CDR3 region has the DNA TGTGCCAGCTCACGCGGGAAAGCGGCTAATGAAAAACTGTTTTTT.

The chain recombines TRBV11-2 with TRBJ2-7; possibly TRBD1 or TRBD2 for D (5 bases each). There are 15 residues in the CDR3. The germline gives CDR1 SGHAT, CDR2 FQNNGV. Trimming cost V 5 bases and J 0 bases, with 14 bases left between them. The CDR3 sequence: CASSGTTGISYEQYF. The CDR3 DNA is TGTGCCAGCAGCGGGACGACCGGAATCTCCTACGAGCAGTACTTC.

The rearrangement links TRBV28 to TRBJ1-1; D remains unclear. Germline values: CDR1 MDHEN, CDR2 SYDVKM. The CDR3 sequence is 12 residues long. Deletions cut 6 bases from V and 11 bases from J, with 16 bases between. CDR3 loop: CASRTRRRGAFF. CDR3 nucleotide sequence: TGTGCCAGCAGGACGAGACGGCGTGGGGCTTTCTTT.

CDR3 sequence reads: CASSLGQDVRLAISYEQYF. The CDR3 bases are TGCGCCAGCAGCTTAGGACAGGACGTCCGACTAGCGATCTCCTACGAGCAGTACTTC. V gene TRBV5-1 combines with J gene TRBJ2-7; perhaps TRBD2 as D (8 bases). The CDR3 totals 19 residues. CDR1 is SGHRS and CDR2 is YFSETQ in the germline V gene. V lost 2 bases to trimming and J lost 0 bases, with 24 bases between them.

CDR3 nucleotides: TGTGCCAGCAGTCGCCGGGGGCGAAGCTCCTACGAGCAGTACTTC. Protein: CASSRRGRSSYEQYF. The chain uses TRBV28 and TRBJ2-7; D could derive from TRBD1 or TRBD2 (6 bases each). V was shortened by 5 bases and J by 0 bases, with 14 bases between the two germline ends. Germline CDR1 reads MDHEN; CDR2 reads SYDVKM. This CDR3 region has 15 residues.

The gene calls are TRBV6-5 and TRBJ1-4; 8 bases are shared with TRBD1. With 6 bases clipped from V and 5 bases from J, the junction kept 5 bases outside the gene matches. The CDR3 has 14 amino acids. Germline V CDR1 and CDR2: MNHEY, SVGAGI. The CDR3 nucleotides are TGTGCCAGCAGCGACAGGGGCGGGAATGAAAAACTGTTTTTT. Its protein product is CASSDRGGNEKLFF.

This chain uses TRBV7-2 with TRBJ1-2, with TRBD1 identical over 7 bases. The CDR3 consists of 14 residues. Germline trimming cut 5 bases from V and 4 bases from J; bases unmatched to any gene: 7. Germline CDR1 SGHTA, CDR2 FQGNSA. CDR3 DNA: TGTGCCAGCAGCCCCCAGGGGACAGTCTATGGCTACACCTTC. The encoded protein is CASSPQGTVYGYTF.

This clone has just one count. The CDR3 coding sequence is TGTGCCAGCAGCTTGAATAGCGGGAGTCCGGAGACCCAGTACTTC. It is translated as CASSLNSGSPETQYF. The chain links TRBV7-2 to TRBJ2-5; TRBD2 agrees at 9 bases. The CDR3 covers 15 residues. Germline assignment: CDR1 SGHTA and CDR2 FQGNSA. The V segment lost 3 bases and the J segment 5 bases; nucleotides outside the gene matches: 7.

As concerns this clone: The sample has other DNA sequences that encode this CDR3 too. This sequence joins TRBV6-1 and TRBJ1-2; maybe TRBD1 (5 bases). Germline V gene sequence: CDR1 MNHNS, CDR2 SASEGT. The CDR3 spans 12 residues. The V and J ends lost 5 bases and 2 bases respectively, with 6 bases between them. CDR3 sequence (DNA): TGTGCCAGCAGTCAGGGAAACTATGGCTACACCTTC. It specifies CASSQGNYGYTF.

This clone was counted a single time. V and J are TRBV7-2 and TRBJ2-6; 9 nucleotides match TRBD1. With 5 bases clipped from V and 1 base from J, the junction kept 6 bases outside the gene matches. Germline loops: CDR1 SGHTA, CDR2 FQGNSA. The CDR3 extends over 17 amino acids. The CDR3 loop reads CASSMGQGISGANVLTF. CDR3 in DNA: TGTGCCAGCAGCATGGGACAGGGAATATCTGGGGCCAACGTCCTGACTTTC.

The chain carries TRBV2 and TRBJ1-5, with D perhaps matching TRBD1 (6 bases). The CDR3 length is 16 residues. With 4 bases removed from V and 0 bases from J, the gap between germline ends came to 13 bases. Germline CDR1 reads SNHLY; CDR2 reads FYNNEI. The CDR3 sequence: CASSGRGDNSNQPQHF. The CDR3 DNA is TGTGCCAGCAGTGGTAGAGGGGACAATAGCAATCAGCCCCAGCATTTT.

This clone has just one count. The V call is TRBV28, the J call TRBJ1-5, with D unclear. Looked up from germline, CDR1 is MDHEN and CDR2 is SYDVKM. CDR3 length: 12 residues. V lost 6 bases, J lost 8 bases, and 11 bases lay in between. The CDR3 sequence is CASSLNFEPQHF. In DNA, the CDR3 is TGTGCCAGCAGCCTCAATTTTGAGCCCCAGCATTTT.

The rearrangement links TRBV7-9 to TRBJ1-2; D not resolved. Germline lookup yields CDR1 SEHNR and CDR2 FQNEAQ (reference sequence). V dropped 2 bases and J dropped 2 bases, with 9 bases sitting between them. The CDR3 is 14 residues long. This CDR3 reads CASSLQTNNYGYTF. The CDR3 DNA reads TGTGCCAGCAGCTTACAAACCAACAACTATGGCTACACCTTC.